The entry below gives a single TCR beta chain sequence along with its context. The antigen is undetermined. The CDR3 extends 3 residues past the end of the read, so its final part is completed from the germline J gene. The germline V gene has CDR1 SGHTA and CDR2 FQGNSA. V was trimmed by 5 bases and J by 10 bases, leaving 15 bases between them. The CDR3 has 14 amino acids. Profiling relied on immunoSEQ multiplex PCR, and the TCRdb table lists in-frame clones only, not all of them. The sample contains 4,000 to 6,500 clones, none of them singletons. The sample belongs to a study of T cell clonality in common variable immunodeficiency. Notes on the study in general: Fewer deletions and N-nucleotide insertions were reportedly seen in common variable immunodeficiency TCR beta sequences.

Aged about 8 to 64 years, CVID subjects averaged approximately 36 years old. The TCR originated in a human donor with common variable immunodeficiency. The sequenced sample was peripheral blood mononuclear cells. The rearrangement uses TRBV7-2 and TRBJ1-6, with D tentatively TRBD1 (6 bases). The CDR3 spells CASSARQGQSPLHF. Incomplete CDR3 DNA: TGTGCCAGCAGCGCGCGGCAGGGGCAATCACCC.